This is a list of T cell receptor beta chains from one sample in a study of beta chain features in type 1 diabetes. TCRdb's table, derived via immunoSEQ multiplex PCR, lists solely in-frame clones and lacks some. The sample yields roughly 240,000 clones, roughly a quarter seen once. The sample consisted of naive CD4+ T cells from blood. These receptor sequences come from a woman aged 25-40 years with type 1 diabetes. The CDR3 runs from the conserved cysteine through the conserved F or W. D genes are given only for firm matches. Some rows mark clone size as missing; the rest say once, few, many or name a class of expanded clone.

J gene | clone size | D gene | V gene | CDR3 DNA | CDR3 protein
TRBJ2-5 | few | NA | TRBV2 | TGTGCCAGCCCTGACGGGCAAGAGACCCAGTACTTC | CASPDGQETQYF
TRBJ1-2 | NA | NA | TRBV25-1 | TGTGCCAGTCGACGGGTAATCAACTATGGCTACACCTTC | CASRRVINYGYTF
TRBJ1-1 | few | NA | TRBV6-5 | TGTGCCAGCCTCCCGGCGGGGGGCACTGAAGCTTTCTTT | CASLPAGGTEAFF
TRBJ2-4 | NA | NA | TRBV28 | TGTGCCAGCAGTTTACGAGGAGCCAAAAACATTCAGTACTTC | CASSLRGAKNIQYF
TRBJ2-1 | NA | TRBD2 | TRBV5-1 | TGCGCCAGCAGCTTCGGGACTAGCGAGTACAATGAGCAGTTCTTC | CASSFGTSEYNEQFF
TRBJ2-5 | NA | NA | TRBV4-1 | TGCGCCAGCAGGGTCATCGGAGGGAGGGGGGAGACCCAGTACTTC | CASRVIGGRGETQYF
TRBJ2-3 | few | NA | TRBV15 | TGTGCCACCAGCAGCCCGTCGAGAACAGATACGCAGTATTTT | CATSSPSRTDTQYF
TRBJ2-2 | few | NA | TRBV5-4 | TGTGCCAGCAGCTTTAGCGATTCCGGGGAGCTGTTTTTT | CASSFSDSGELFF
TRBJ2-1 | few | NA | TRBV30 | TGTGCCTGGAGCAGCGGTACGGTCAATGAGCAGTTCTTC | CAWSSGTVNEQFF
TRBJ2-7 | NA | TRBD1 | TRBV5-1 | TGCGCCAGCAGCTTACAGGGGGCCGAGCAGTACTTC | CASSLQGAEQYF
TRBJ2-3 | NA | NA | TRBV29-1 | TGCAGCGTTGTTACCAGCGGAACCACCACAGATACGCAGTATTTT | CSVVTSGTTTDTQYF
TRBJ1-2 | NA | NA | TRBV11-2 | TGTGCCAGCAGCGCCCGCAGGGACTATGGCTACACCTTC | CASSARRDYGYTF
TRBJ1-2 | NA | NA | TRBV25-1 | TGTGCCAGCAGTGATACCACCCCAAGAGGGAACTATGGCTACACCTTC | CASSDTTPRGNYGYTF
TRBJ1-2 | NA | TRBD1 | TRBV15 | TGTGCCACCAGCAGAGGAGACAGGGGAGGCGGCTACACCTTC | CATSRGDRGGGYTF
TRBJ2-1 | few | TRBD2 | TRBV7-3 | TGTGCCAGCAGCTTGACTAGCGGGAGACCGTTCTTC | CASSLTSGRPFF
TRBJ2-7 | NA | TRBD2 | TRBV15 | TGTGCCACCAGCACTGGACTAGCGGGGTTCTACGAGCAGTACTTC | CATSTGLAGFYEQYF
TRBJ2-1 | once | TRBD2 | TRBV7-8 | TGTGCCAGCAGCAATAGACTAGCGGTTTATAATGAGCAGTTCTTC | CASSNRLAVYNEQFF
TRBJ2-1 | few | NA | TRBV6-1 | TGTGCCGGAGGGACGTGGTCCTACAATGAGCAGTTCTTC | CAGGTWSYNEQFF
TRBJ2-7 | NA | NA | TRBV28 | TGTGCCAGCAGTCAACCGACAGCTTCCTACGAGCAGTACTTC | CASSQPTASYEQYF
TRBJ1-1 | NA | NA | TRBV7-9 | TGTGCCAGCAGGTGGGGGCAGGACACTGAAGCTTTCTTT | CASRWGQDTEAFF
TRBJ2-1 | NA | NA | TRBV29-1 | TGCAGCGTTGAGGAGGGCCCGGGGCGCGGACAGTTCTTC | CSVEEGPGRGQFF
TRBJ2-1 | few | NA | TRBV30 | TGTGCCTGGAGTCCTACGACAGCGTACAATGAGCAGTTCTTC | CAWSPTTAYNEQFF
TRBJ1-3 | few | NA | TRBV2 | TGTGCCAGCAGTGTTAGCCGGGACTCTGGAAACACCATATATTTT | CASSVSRDSGNTIYF
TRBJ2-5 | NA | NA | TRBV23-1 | TGCGCCAGCAGTCAATCGGGGGGAGAGACCCAGTACTTC | CASSQSGGETQYF
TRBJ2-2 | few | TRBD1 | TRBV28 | TGTGCGACCGGGACAGGGGGCCGAGGGACCGGGGAGCTGTTTTTT | CATGTGGRGTGELFF
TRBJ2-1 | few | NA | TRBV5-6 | TGTGCCAGCAGGCGTACCGGGACTCTCAATGAGCAGTTCTTC | CASRRTGTLNEQFF
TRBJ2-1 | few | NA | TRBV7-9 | TGTGCCAGCAGCTTCCGGGACACCAATGAGCAGTTCTTC | CASSFRDTNEQFF
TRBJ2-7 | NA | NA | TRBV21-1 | TGTGCCAGCATCAAGAGCGGGAGGAACGACTACGAGCAGTACTTC | CASIKSGRNDYEQYF
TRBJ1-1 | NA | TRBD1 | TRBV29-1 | TGCAGCGTTGAACAGGGGGCGGACACTGAAGCTTTCTTT | CSVEQGADTEAFF